The source of this TCR beta chain is a study of cytomegalovirus exposure and HLA in healthy donors. Primers included in the PCR were 60 Vbeta and 13 Jbeta primers. Some clones are missing from TCRdb's copy, which holds only in-frame ones; the method was immunoSEQ multiplex PCR. The profile shows 100,000 or so clones, approximately 80% of them singletons. The CDR3 consists of 14 residues. V shed 5 bases and J 4 bases; nucleotides not matched to a gene: 4. Germline V lookup: CDR1 LNHDA, CDR2 SQIVND (reference sequence). General study results and limits: It was likely that a cluster of highly shared sequence variants was a sequencing artifact.

With regard to this clone: What it recognizes is unknown.

The receptor comes from a young woman in good health and CMV-seronegative. Source material: PBMCs. The chain is built from TRBV19 and TRBJ2-5; 10 bases are shared with TRBD1. For the CDR3, the DNA is TGTGCCAGTAGTCGCCGGGACAGGGGAGAGACCCAGTACTTC. Its translation is CASSRRDRGETQYF.